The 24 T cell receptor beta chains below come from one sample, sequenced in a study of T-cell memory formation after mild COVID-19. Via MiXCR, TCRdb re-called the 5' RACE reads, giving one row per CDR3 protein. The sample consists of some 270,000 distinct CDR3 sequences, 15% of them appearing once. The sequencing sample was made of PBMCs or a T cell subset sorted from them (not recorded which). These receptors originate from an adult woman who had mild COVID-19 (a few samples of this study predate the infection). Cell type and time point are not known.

Written as DNA, the CDR3 is TGTGCCAGCAGCGTAGCCGACAGCCTAGCCTACGAGCAGTACTTC. It is translated as CASSVADSLAYEQYF. The chain has TRBV9 and TRBJ2-7, with a tentative D call TRBD1 (5 bases). Germline V CDR1 and CDR2: SGDLS, YYNGEE. V lost 0 bases to trimming and J lost 2 bases, with 12 bases between them. CDR3 length: 15 residues.

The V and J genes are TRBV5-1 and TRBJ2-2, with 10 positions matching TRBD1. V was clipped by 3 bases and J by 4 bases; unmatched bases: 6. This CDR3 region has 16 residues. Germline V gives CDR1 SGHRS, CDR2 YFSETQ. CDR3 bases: TGCGCCAGCAGCTCGAGACAGGGGGCTGGCACCGGGGAGCTGTTTTTT. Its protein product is CASSSRQGAGTGELFF.

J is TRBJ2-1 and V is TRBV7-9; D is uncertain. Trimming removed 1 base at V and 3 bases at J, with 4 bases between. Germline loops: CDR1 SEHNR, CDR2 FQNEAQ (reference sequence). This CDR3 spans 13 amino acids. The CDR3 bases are TGTGCCAGCAGCTTAGTAGGCTACAATGAGCAGTTCTTC. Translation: CASSLVGYNEQFF.

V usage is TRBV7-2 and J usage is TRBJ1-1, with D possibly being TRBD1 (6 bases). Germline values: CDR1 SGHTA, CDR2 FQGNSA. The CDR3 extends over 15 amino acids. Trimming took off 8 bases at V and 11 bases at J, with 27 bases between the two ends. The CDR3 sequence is CASQPGGQGFIEAFF. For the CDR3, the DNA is TGTGCCAGCCAGCCGGGGGGACAAGGATTCATCGAGGCTTTCTTT.

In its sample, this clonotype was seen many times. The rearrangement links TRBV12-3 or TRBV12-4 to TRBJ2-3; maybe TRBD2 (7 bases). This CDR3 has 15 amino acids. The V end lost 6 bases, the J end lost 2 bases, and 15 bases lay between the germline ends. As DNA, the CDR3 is TGTGCCAGCAGCCTGGGAGGGGGACCCACAGATACGCAGTATTTT. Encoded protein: CASSLGGGPTDTQYF.

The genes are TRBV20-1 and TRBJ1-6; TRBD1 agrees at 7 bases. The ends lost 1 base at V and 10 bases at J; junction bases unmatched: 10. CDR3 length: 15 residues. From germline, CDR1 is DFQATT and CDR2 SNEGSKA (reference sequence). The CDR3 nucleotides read TGCAGTGCTAGAGCAGATGAGGGGGCGAACTCACCCCTCCACTTT. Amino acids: CSARADEGANSPLHF.

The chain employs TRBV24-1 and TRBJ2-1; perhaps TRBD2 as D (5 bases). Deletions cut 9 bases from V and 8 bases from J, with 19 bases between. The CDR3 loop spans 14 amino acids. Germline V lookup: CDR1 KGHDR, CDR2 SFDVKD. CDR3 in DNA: TGTGCCACCCAAGGACGGGATCGCTTGGATGAGCAGTTCTTC. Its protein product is CATQGRDRLDEQFF.

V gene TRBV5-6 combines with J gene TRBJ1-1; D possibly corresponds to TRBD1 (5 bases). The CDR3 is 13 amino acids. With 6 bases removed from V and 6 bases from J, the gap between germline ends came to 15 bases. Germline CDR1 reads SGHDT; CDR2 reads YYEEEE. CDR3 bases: TGTGCCAGCAATCTGGGGGTTCGGGCTGAAGCTTTCTTT. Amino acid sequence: CASNLGVRAEAFF.

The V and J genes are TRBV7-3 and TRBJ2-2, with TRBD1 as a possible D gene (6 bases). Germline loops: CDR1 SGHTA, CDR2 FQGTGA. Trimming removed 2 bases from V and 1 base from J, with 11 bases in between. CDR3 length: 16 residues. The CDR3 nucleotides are TGTGCCAGCAGCTTAGCTGGCAGGGGGAACACCGGGGAGCTGTTTTTT. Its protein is CASSLAGRGNTGELFF.

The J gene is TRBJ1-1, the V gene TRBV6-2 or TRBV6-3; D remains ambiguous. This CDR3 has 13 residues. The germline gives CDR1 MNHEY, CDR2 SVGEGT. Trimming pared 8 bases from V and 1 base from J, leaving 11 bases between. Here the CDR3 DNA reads TGTGCCAGCCGCGGGTCAGCGAACACTGAAGCTTTCTTT. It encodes CASRGSANTEAFF.

This chain's CDR3 is CASSKLAGGSGNEQFF. As DNA, the CDR3 is TGTGCCAGCAGCAAACTAGCGGGAGGGTCAGGGAATGAGCAGTTCTTC. The V and J genes are TRBV27 and TRBJ2-1; 13 bases align to TRBD2. After removal of 6 bases from V and 7 bases from J, the junction contained 9 bases not matched to a gene. Germline V gene data show CDR1 as MNHEY and CDR2 as SMNVEV (reference sequence). This CDR3 comprises 16 residues.

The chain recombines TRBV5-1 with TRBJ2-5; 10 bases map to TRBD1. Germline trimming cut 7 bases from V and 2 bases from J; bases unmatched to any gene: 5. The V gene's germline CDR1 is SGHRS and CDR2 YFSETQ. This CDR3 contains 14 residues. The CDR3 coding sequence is TGCGCCAGCGGGGAGGGACAGGGGCAAGAGACCCAGTACTTC. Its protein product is CASGEGQGQETQYF. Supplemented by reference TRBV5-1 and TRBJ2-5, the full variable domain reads KAGVTQTPRYLIKTRGQQVTLSCSPISGHRSVSWYQQTPGQGLQFLFEYFSETQRNKGNFPGRFSGRQFSNSRSEMNVSTLELGDSALYLCASGEGQGQETQYFGPGTRLLVL.

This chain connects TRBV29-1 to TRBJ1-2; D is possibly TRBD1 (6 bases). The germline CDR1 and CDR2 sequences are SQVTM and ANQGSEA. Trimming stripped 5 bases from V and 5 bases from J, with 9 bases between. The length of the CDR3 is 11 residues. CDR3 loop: CSVQQGYGYTF. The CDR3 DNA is TGCAGCGTTCAACAGGGATATGGCTACACCTTC.

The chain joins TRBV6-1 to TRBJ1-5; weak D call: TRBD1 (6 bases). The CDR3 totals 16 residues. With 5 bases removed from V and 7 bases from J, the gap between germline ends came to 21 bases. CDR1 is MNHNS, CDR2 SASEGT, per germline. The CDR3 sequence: CASSTELGGAKQPQHF. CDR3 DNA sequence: TGTGCCAGCAGTACCGAATTGGGGGGCGCAAAACAGCCCCAGCATTTT.

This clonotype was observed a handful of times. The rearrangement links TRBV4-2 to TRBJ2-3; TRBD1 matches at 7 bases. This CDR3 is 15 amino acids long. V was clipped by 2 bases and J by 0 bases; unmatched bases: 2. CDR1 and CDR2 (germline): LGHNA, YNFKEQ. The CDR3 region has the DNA TGTGCCAGCAGCCAAAAGGGGGCAAGCACAGATACGCAGTATTTT. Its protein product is CASSQKGASTDTQYF.

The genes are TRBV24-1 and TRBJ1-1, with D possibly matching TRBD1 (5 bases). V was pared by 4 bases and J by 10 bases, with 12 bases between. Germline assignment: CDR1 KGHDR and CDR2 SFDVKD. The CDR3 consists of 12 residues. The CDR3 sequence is CATSDGGRRAFF. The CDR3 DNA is TGTGCCACCAGTGACGGGGGTCGTCGAGCTTTCTTT.

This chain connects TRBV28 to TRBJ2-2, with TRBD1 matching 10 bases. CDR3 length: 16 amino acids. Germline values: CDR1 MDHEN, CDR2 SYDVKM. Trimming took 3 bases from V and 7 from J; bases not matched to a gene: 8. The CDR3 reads CASSLAGQGVVGELFF. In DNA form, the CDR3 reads TGTGCCAGCAGTTTGGCCGGACAGGGGGTTGTCGGGGAGCTGTTTTTT.

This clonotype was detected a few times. The CDR3 DNA reads TGTGCCAGCACCTCTGTGGGGTCGGGGGCCAACGTCCTGACTTTC. Residues: CASTSVGSGANVLTF. The genes are TRBV9 and TRBJ2-6; D unclear. The length of the CDR3 is 15 residues. The germline CDR1 and CDR2 sequences are SGDLS and YYNGEE. The V end was cut by 6 bases, the J end by 4 bases, with 14 bases between.

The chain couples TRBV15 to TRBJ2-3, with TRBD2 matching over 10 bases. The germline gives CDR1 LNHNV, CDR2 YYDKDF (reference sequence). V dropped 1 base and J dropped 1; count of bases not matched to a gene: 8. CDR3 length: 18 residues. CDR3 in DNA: TGTGCCACCAGCAGAGGGATCCTAGCGGGAGTCGGCACAGATACGCAGTATTTT. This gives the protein CATSRGILAGVGTDTQYF.

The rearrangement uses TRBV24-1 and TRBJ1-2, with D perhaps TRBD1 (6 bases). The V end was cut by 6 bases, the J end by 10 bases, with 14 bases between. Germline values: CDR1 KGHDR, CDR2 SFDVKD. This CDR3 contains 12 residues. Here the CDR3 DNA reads TGTGCCACCAGTTTACAGGGTATCGACTACACCTTC. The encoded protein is CATSLQGIDYTF.

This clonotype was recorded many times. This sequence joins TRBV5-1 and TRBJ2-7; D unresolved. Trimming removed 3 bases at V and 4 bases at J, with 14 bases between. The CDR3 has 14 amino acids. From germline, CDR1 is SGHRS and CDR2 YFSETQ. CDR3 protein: CASSSATTLYEQYF. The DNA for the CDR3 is TGCGCCAGCAGCTCTGCGACAACTCTTTACGAGCAGTACTTC.

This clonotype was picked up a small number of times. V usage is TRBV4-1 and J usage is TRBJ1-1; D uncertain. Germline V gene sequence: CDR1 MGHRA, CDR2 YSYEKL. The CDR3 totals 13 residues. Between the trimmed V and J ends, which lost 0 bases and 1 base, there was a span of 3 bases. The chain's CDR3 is CASSQERNTEAFF. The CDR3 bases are TGCGCCAGCAGCCAAGAGAGGAACACTGAAGCTTTCTTT.

In DNA, the CDR3 is TGTGCCACCAGCAGGGGTGGCGGATCCTTGGGCTATGGCTACACCTTC. Its translation is CATSRGGGSLGYGYTF. The chain joins TRBV15 to TRBJ1-2; unclear D gene. This CDR3 has 16 residues. V was trimmed by 3 bases and J by 4 bases, leaving 18 bases between them. The germline V gene has CDR1 LNHNV and CDR2 YYDKDF (reference sequence).

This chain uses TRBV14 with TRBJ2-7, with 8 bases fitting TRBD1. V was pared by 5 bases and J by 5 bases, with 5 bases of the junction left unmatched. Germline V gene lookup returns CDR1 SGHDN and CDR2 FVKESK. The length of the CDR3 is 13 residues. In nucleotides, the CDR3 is TGTGCCAGCAGCGGACAGGGTGTCCACGAGCAGTACTTC. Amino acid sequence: CASSGQGVHEQYF.